This passage covers 6 T cell receptor beta chains from one sample sequenced in a study of OX40 agonist ivuxolimab in advanced cancers. TCRdb's copy holds only in-frame clones and misses some; the assay was immunoSEQ multiplex PCR. Among about 73,000 clones listed, around nine tenths were seen once. The sample here was CD4+ or CD8+ T cells sorted from blood, taken in a trial of the OX40 agonist ivuxolimab. The receptor source for this set is an adult with an advanced solid tumor such as melanoma, head and neck, liver or kidney cancer.

The chain couples TRBV9 to TRBJ2-2; a possible D gene is TRBD1 (7 bases). Germline V gene data show CDR1 as SGDLS and CDR2 as YYNGEE. There are 16 residues in the CDR3. V was cut by 4 bases and J by 10 bases, with 23 bases left in between. Here the CDR3 reads CASSPQGGSLPLELFF. CDR3 DNA sequence: TGTGCCAGCAGCCCCCAGGGGGGTAGCTTGCCCTTGGAGCTGTTTTTT.

The V call is TRBV19, the J call TRBJ2-3; 7 positions agree with TRBD2. Trimming took 4 bases from V and 2 from J; bases not matched to a gene: 6. The CDR3 consists of 15 residues. Germline lookup yields CDR1 LNHDA and CDR2 SQIVND (reference sequence). The CDR3 DNA sequence: TGTGCCAGTAGTAAAACGGGACTATCCACAGATACGCAGTATTTT. Amino acid sequence: CASSKTGLSTDTQYF.

The chain links TRBV27 to TRBJ2-1; 8 bases are a match to TRBD2. This CDR3 comprises 16 residues. Germline assignment: CDR1 MNHEY and CDR2 SMNVEV (reference sequence). With 8 bases clipped from V and 3 bases from J, the junction kept 12 bases outside the gene matches. The CDR3 coding sequence is TGTGCCAGCGGGGGATCGGGACTAGTCGGCTACAATGAGCAGTTCTTC. This translates into CASGGSGLVGYNEQFF.

The chain uses TRBV14 and TRBJ2-5, with 9 bases that match TRBD2. This CDR3 spans 14 amino acids. V trimming: 3 bases; J trimming: 9 bases; junction bases outside the gene matches: 8. The germline CDR1 and CDR2 sequences are SGHDN and FVKESK. The CDR3 sequence: CASSQAGGPGAQYF. In DNA, the CDR3 is TGTGCCAGCAGCCAGGCGGGAGGGCCCGGGGCCCAGTACTTC.

A single count supports this clone. Written as DNA, the CDR3 is TGTGCCAGCAGGGGTGGGGCAGGGGTCGGGGAGCTGTTTTTT. This translates into CASRGGAGVGELFF. V usage is TRBV25-1 and J usage is TRBJ2-2; a weak D match, TRBD1 (6 bases). V was clipped by 6 bases and J by 7 bases, with 15 bases between them. The germline gives CDR1 MGHDK, CDR2 SYGVNS. This CDR3 contains 14 residues.

This rearrangement joins TRBV11-1 to TRBJ2-7, with D unresolved. The V gene's germline CDR1 is SGHAT and CDR2 FQDESV (reference sequence). CDR3 length: 14 residues. V dropped 1 base and J dropped 5 bases, with 12 bases sitting between them. The CDR3 DNA reads as TGTGCCAGCAGCTTAGATGGGAACGTCAACGAGCAGTACTTC. Residues: CASSLDGNVNEQYF.